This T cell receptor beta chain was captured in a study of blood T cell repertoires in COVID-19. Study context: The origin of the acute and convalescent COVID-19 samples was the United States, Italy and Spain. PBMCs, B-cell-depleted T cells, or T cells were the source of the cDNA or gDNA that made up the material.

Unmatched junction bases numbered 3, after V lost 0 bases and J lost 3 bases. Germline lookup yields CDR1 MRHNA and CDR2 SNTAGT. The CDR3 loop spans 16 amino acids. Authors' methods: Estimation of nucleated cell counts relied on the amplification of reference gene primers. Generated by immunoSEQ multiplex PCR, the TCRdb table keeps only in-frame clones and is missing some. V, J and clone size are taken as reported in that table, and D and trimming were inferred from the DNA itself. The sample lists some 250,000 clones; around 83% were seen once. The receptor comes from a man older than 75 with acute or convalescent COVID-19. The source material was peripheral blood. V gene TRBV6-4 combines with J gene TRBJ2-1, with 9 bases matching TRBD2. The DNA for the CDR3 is TGTGCCAGCAGTGACTCTCCTAGCGGGGACTACAATGAGCAGTTCTTC. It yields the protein CASSDSPSGDYNEQFF.